Presented here are 10 T cell receptor beta chains from one specimen sequenced in a study of T cells after yellow fever vaccination (dated 2019 in TCRdb). The treatment or condition tag for this specimen amounts to: live attenuated yellow fever vaccine strain. The library was generated by 5' RACE. The sample was run on an Illumina HiSeq 2500. In-frame beta chains were kept once TCRdb had trimmed the public reads at Q25 with fastp and called clones with MiXCR. All rows with the same CDR3 protein become a single entry with the most common DNA and genes. The sample includes approximately 260,000 distinct CDR3 sequences, with over 10% observed a single time. The top ten hold 0.4% to 0.55% of the sample. The sequencing here drew on CD4+ T cells sorted from PBMCs, taken 45 days after the yellow fever booster vaccination. Receptors were obtained from a man in his thirties or forties who received the YFV17D yellow fever vaccine.

This clonotype showed up just a few times. This chain uses TRBV7-9 with TRBJ2-7; 10 positions agree with TRBD1. J lost 2 bases, V lost 5 bases, and 6 bases had no gene match. The length of the CDR3 is 15 residues. Germline loops: CDR1 SEHNR, CDR2 FQNEAQ (reference sequence). CDR3 DNA sequence: TGTGCCAGCAGCGACCGGGACAGGGGACCCTACGAGCAGTACTTC. It is translated as CASSDRDRGPYEQYF. Full variable domain (remainder filled in from reference TRBV7-9 and TRBJ2-7): DTGVSQNPRHKITKRGQNVTFRCDPISEHNRLYWYRQTLGQGPEFLTYFQNEAQLEKSRLLSDRFSAERPKGSFSTLEIQRTEQGDSAMYLCASSDRDRGPYEQYFGPGTRLTVT.

This clonotype was seen a handful of times. The V and J genes are TRBV7-6 and TRBJ2-3; D gene ambiguous. Germline-derived CDR1 and CDR2 are SGHVS and FNYEAQ. V was pared by 7 bases and J by 6 bases, with 8 bases between. The CDR3 sequence is 11 residues long. CDR3 nucleotides: TGTGCCAGCACCGCGGCGGATACGCAGTATTTT. This encodes CASTAADTQYF.

The rearrangement uses TRBV12-3 or TRBV12-4 and TRBJ2-3; TRBD2 matches 8 bases. V lost 6 bases, J lost 0 bases, and 5 bases stayed unmatched. The CDR3 has 15 residues. This CDR3 reads CASRGRTSSTDTQYF. The CDR3 coding sequence is TGTGCCAGCAGAGGGAGGACTAGCAGCACAGATACGCAGTATTTT.

CDR3 nucleotides: TGCAGCGGGGGGACTAGCGGGAGTGTAGGCAATGAGCAGTTCTTC. It specifies CSGGTSGSVGNEQFF. V is TRBV29-1 and J is TRBJ2-1; 14 bases match TRBD2. The germline gives CDR1 SQVTM, CDR2 ANQGSEA. Unmatched junction bases numbered 8, after V lost 7 bases and J lost 6 bases. The CDR3 is made up of 15 amino acids.

The rearrangement uses TRBV7-8 and TRBJ1-1; the D gene is possibly TRBD1 (6 bases). V lost 7 bases to trimming and J lost 4 bases, with 16 bases between them. This CDR3 comprises 14 residues. Germline CDR1 and CDR2: SGHVS and FQNEAQ. The CDR3: CASTVRGLATEAFF. The CDR3 coding sequence is TGTGCCAGCACCGTCCGGGGGCTGGCCACTGAAGCTTTCTTT.

CDR3 bases: TGTGCCAGCAGTCTTAGCGGATCAAGGAACATTCAGTACTTC. Protein product: CASSLSGSRNIQYF. The chain recombines TRBV28 with TRBJ2-4; D is perhaps TRBD2 (6 bases). CDR1 is MDHEN, CDR2 SYDVKM, per germline. V gave up 5 bases and J gave up 7 bases, with 15 bases separating them. CDR3 length equals 14 residues.

This chain uses TRBV12-3 or TRBV12-4 with TRBJ2-2, with D perhaps TRBD2 (6 bases). V dropped 6 bases and J dropped 6 bases, with 14 bases sitting between them. The length of the CDR3 is 14 residues. CDR3 region: CASSGRVAAGELFF. The CDR3 DNA sequence: TGTGCCAGCAGCGGGAGAGTTGCGGCCGGGGAGCTGTTTTTT.

This clonotype was counted between two and nine times. The chain recombines TRBV11-1 with TRBJ2-1; 9 nucleotides agree with TRBD2. This CDR3 contains 18 residues. V gave up 5 bases and J gave up 5 bases; unmatched junction bases: 16. From germline, CDR1 is SGHAT and CDR2 FQDESV (reference sequence). The CDR3 reads CASSPQRGDLGSNNEQFF. DNA of the CDR3: TGTGCCAGCAGCCCTCAGCGGGGGGACTTGGGGTCCAACAATGAGCAGTTCTTC.

The gene calls are TRBV19 and TRBJ1-1; unclear D gene. From germline, CDR1 is LNHDA and CDR2 SQIVND (reference sequence). Between the trimmed V and J ends, which lost 9 bases and 1 base, there was a span of 15 bases. The CDR3 is made up of 14 amino acids. The CDR3 spells CASGPVGGNTEAFF. As DNA, the CDR3 is TGTGCCAGCGGTCCGGTTGGCGGGAACACTGAAGCTTTCTTT. Filled out from reference TRBV19 and TRBJ1-1, the complete variable domain reads DGGITQSPKYLFRKEGQNVTLSCEQNLNHDAMYWYRQDPGQGLRLIYYSQIVNDFQKGDIAEGYSVSREKKESFPLTVTSAQKNPTAFYLCASGPVGGNTEAFFGQGTRLTVV.

This clonotype has only a few counts. The chain is built from TRBV19 and TRBJ2-7; no clear D gene. Trimming removed 5 bases from V and 1 base from J, with 12 bases in between. The CDR3 runs to 14 residues. Germline V gives CDR1 LNHDA, CDR2 SQIVND (reference sequence). The CDR3 region is CASSGALTSYEQYF. CDR3 coding DNA: TGTGCCAGTAGTGGCGCTTTGACTTCCTACGAGCAGTACTTC.